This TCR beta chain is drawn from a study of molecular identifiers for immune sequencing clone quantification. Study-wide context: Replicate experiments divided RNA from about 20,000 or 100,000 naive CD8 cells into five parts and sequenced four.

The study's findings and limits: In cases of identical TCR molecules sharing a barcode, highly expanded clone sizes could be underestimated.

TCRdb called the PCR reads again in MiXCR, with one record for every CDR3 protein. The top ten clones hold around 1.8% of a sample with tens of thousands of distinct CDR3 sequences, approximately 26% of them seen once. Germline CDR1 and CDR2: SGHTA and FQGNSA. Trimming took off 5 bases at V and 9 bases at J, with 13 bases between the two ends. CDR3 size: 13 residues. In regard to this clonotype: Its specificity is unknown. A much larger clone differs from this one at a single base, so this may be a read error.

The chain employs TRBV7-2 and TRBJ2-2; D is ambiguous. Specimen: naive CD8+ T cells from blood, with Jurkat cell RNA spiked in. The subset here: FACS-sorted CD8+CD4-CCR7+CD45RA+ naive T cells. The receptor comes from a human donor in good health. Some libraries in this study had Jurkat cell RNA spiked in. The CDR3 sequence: CASSAPWTRELFF. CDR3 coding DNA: TGTGCCAGCAGCGCCCCCTGGACCCGGGAGCTGTTTTTT.